The clone carrying this TCR beta chain has only a few counts. Its antigen is as yet unknown. Time point reported: after neoadjuvant nivolumab, at surgical resection. These data are taken from a study of neoadjuvant anti-PD-1 for oral cavity cancer. At the level of the study: Patients without progression received a fourth nivolumab dose around day 43, then surgical resection on days 50-56.

Points from the study as a whole: Greater tumor shrinkage accompanied bigger post-treatment sizes of preexisting clones. Treg/Th17 ratio rose with pretreatment blood and fell with post-treatment tumor TCRbeta clonality. Each response group had just a few patients in TCR analyses.

This table comes from immunoSEQ multiplex PCR, and its TCRdb copy is limited to in-frame clones, with some not included. The sample lists 40,000 or so clones, around 38% occurring once. The TCR was taken from a person between 35 and 79 years old with oral cavity squamous cell carcinoma. The starting material was tumor tissue, obtained after nivolumab (anti-PD-1) treatment.

This chain's CDR3 is CAWSGPGRGMLGYTF. CDR3 nucleotides: TGTGCCTGGAGTGGACCGGGGAGGGGGATGTTGGGCTACACCTTC. V is TRBV30 and J is TRBJ1-2, with D tentatively TRBD1 (6 bases). V dropped 1 base and J dropped 8 bases, with 20 bases sitting between them. CDR1 is GTSNPN and CDR2 is SVGIG in the germline V gene (reference sequence). This CDR3 is built from 15 residues. Filled out from reference TRBV30 and TRBJ1-2, the complete variable domain reads SQTIHQWPATLVQPVGSPLSLECTVEGTSNPNLYWYRQAAGRGLQLLFYSVGIGQISSEVPQNLSASRPQDRQFILSSKKLLLSDSGFYLCAWSGPGRGMLGYTFGSGTRLTVV.